The rows below give T cell receptor beta chains drawn from one sample of a study of PD-L1 blockade in urothelial cancer. The assay was immunoSEQ multiplex PCR, and TCRdb's table has in-frame clones only and misses some. Here the sample spans 60,000 to 75,000 clones, approximately 83% being singletons. Sequenced here: PBMCs, sampled around atezolizumab (anti-PD-L1) treatment. The receptors shown here come from a man between 60 and 70 years old with urothelial cancer. CDR3s include the opening cysteine and the closing phenylalanine or tryptophan. A D gene is named only where the DNA matches it firmly. Rows may omit the clone size; those that give it use once, few, many or a size class.

cdr3_length j_call v_call d_call clone_size cdr3_nt cdr3_aa
14 TRBJ1-6 TRBV6-5 TRBD1 - TGTGCCAGCAGCCGGGGACAGGATAATTCACCCCTCCACTTT CASSRGQDNSPLHF
14 TRBJ1-1 TRBV10-2 TRBD1 - TGCGCCAGCAGTGAGTCGACAGGGGGGACTGAAGCTTTCTTT CASSESTGGTEAFF
14 TRBJ1-2 TRBV11-2 TRBD1 - TGTGCCAGCAGCCGTGACAGGGGAGAATATGGCTACACCTTC CASSRDRGEYGYTF
16 TRBJ2-3 TRBV4-2 TRBD1 - TGTGCCAGCAGCCAAGCTACCGGACAGGTCACAGATACGCAGTATTTT CASSQATGQVTDTQYF
14 TRBJ1-4 TRBV2 - - TGTGCCAGCAGCACAGGTGGATTGAGTGAAAAACTGTTTTTT CASSTGGLSEKLFF
16 TRBJ1-6 TRBV7-2 TRBD1 - TGTGCCAGCAGCCCCCACCCCAGGGGGAATAATTCACCCCTCCACTTT CASSPHPRGNNSPLHF
15 TRBJ2-1 TRBV10-3 TRBD2 - TGTGCCATCAGCGGACTAGCGGACTCATACAATGAGCAGTTCTTC CAISGLADSYNEQFF
13 TRBJ2-7 TRBV11-2 - once TGTGCCAGCAGCTTGGCGGGGAAGGACGAGCAGTACTTC CASSLAGKDEQYF
13 TRBJ2-7 TRBV18 - - TGTGCCAGCTCCCCCGGGAGCCGGGACGAGCAGTACTTC CASSPGSRDEQYF
15 TRBJ1-2 TRBV5-1 - - TGCGCCAGCAGCTCCCGGGGGACCTCTAACTATGGCTACACCTTC CASSSRGTSNYGYTF
13 TRBJ2-7 TRBV5-6 - - TGTGCCAGCAGCTCTACAGGGTTAGACGAGCAGTACTTC CASSSTGLDEQYF
15 TRBJ2-1 TRBV9 TRBD1 - TGTGCCAGCAGCCCGGGACAGGGTGGCTACAATGAGCAGTTCTTC CASSPGQGGYNEQFF
16 TRBJ2-3 TRBV10-1 TRBD2 - TGCGCCAGCAGTGAGTCGGGCGGGGGGGCCTGGGATACGCAGTATTTT CASSESGGGAWDTQYF
13 TRBJ2-1 TRBV4-2 - - TGTGCCAGCAGCCAAGACTGGGCCAATGAGCAGTTCTTC CASSQDWANEQFF
13 TRBJ1-6 TRBV6-5 - - TGTGCCAGCAGTCGAAGGAGGGATTCACCCCTCCACTTT CASSRRRDSPLHF
13 TRBJ2-5 TRBV7-2 - once TGTGCCAGCAGCTTAGTATCACGGGAGACCCAGTACTTC CASSLVSRETQYF
15 TRBJ2-3 TRBV5-1 - - TGCGCCAGCAGCTTGGGTGGGGGGGCCCCAGATACGCAGTATTTT CASSLGGGAPDTQYF
13 TRBJ2-7 TRBV5-1 TRBD1 - TGCGCCAGCAGCCCCGGGACAGTTGATGAGCAGTACTTC CASSPGTVDEQYF
15 TRBJ1-5 TRBV5-8 - - TGTGCCAGCAGCCCTCGGGACTTTAGCAATCAGCCCCAGCATTTT CASSPRDFSNQPQHF
15 TRBJ1-1 TRBV5-1 TRBD1 - TGCGCCAGCAGCTTAAACAGGGGAGTGATGACTGAAGCTTTCTTT CASSLNRGVMTEAFF
16 TRBJ2-5 TRBV7-7 TRBD2 - TGTGCTAGCAGCTTAGACACTAGCGGGGAGGGAGAGACCCAGTACTTC CASSLDTSGEGETQYF
14 TRBJ1-4 TRBV11-2 TRBD1 - TGTGCCAGCAGCCTCAACAGGGGTAGTGGGAAACTGTTTTTT CASSLNRGSGKLFF
14 TRBJ1-1 TRBV15 - - TGTGCCACCAGCATGGACAGACTAACGATTGAAGCTTTCTTT CATSMDRLTIEAFF
16 TRBJ2-3 TRBV13 - - TGTGCCAGCAGCTTAAGTAGCGACCGGCGGACAGATACGCAGTATTTT CASSLSSDRRTDTQYF
17 TRBJ2-2 TRBV28 TRBD1 - TGTGCCAGCAGTCTTTCTCCGGGACAGACATACACCGGGGAGCTGTTTTTT CASSLSPGQTYTGELFF
15 TRBJ1-5 TRBV6-5 - few TGTGCCAGCAGTTTGGGGGGGCAGAGAAATCAGCCCCAGCATTTT CASSLGGQRNQPQHF
17 TRBJ1-5 TRBV5-6 - - TGTGCCAGCAGCTCAAGAATCAGGGGCCATAGCAATCAGCCCCAGCATTTT CASSSRIRGHSNQPQHF
15 TRBJ2-7 TRBV11-2 TRBD2 - TGTGCCAGCAGCTTACTAGCGGGATTACCCTACGAGCAGTACTTC CASSLLAGLPYEQYF
13 TRBJ1-2 TRBV5-1 - - TGCGCCAGCAGCCAGGTTTTGGGTCGTGGCTACACCTTC CASSQVLGRGYTF
15 TRBJ2-1 TRBV9 TRBD2 once TGTGCCAGCAGCGCGGGGGGGGGAGGTTACAATGAGCAGTTCTTC CASSAGGGGYNEQFF